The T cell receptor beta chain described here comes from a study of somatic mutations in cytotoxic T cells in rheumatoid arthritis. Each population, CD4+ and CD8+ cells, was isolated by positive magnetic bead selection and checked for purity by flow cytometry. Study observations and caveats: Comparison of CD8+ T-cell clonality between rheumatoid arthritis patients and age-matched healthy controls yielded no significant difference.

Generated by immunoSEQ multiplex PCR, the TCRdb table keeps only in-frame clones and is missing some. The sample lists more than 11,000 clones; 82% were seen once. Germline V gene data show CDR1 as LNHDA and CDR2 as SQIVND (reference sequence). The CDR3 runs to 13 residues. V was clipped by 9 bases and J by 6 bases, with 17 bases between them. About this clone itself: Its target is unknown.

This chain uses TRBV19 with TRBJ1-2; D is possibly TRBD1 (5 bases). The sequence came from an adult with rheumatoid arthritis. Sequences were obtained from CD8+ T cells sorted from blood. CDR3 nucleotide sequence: TGTGCCAGCGGGGGTAATTCATTGGATGGCTACACCTTC. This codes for CASGGNSLDGYTF.